This T cell receptor beta chain was captured by sequencing in a study of CD8 T cells in Susac syndrome. This clonotype was observed a single time. cDNA came from approximately 0.5 to 1 ug RNA primed by random hexamers. Each CDR3 protein gets one entry after TCRdb re-called the immunoSEQ multiplex PCR reads with MiXCR. The sample has 150,000 to 200,000 distinct CDR3 sequences, 90% to 95% seen once. V trimming: 3 bases; J trimming: 8 bases; junction bases outside the gene matches: 2. The CDR3 consists of 12 residues. From germline, CDR1 is GTSNPN and CDR2 SVGIG (reference sequence). Material: CD4+ T cells from PBMCs. This clonotype originated in a human donor in good health. The genes are TRBV30 and TRBJ2-1; 9 bases fit TRBD1. The CDR3 DNA reads as TGTGCCTGGAGACAGGGGGCACATGAGCAGTTCTTC. Encoded protein: CAWRQGAHEQFF.